A selection of T cell receptor beta chains follows, all from one sample in a study of Graves' ophthalmopathy and Graves' hyperthyroidism. TCRdb analysed the multiplex PCR reads with MiXCR anew, one entry per CDR3 protein. The repertoire holds some 240,000 distinct CDR3 sequences, around 45% seen once, with approximately 44% in the top ten. The sequencing input was peripheral blood. These receptors were obtained from an adult man with Graves' ophthalmopathy. Both conserved end residues are part of each CDR3. A D gene is named only where the DNA matches it firmly. Clone size, where shown, is once, few, many, or a class for clones that have expanded.

few,TRBD1,TRBJ2-7,TRBV7-9,TGTGCCAGCAGCCTGAGGGGACAGGGGCCTTACGAGCAGTACTTC,CASSLRGQGPYEQYF
-,-,TRBJ2-7,TRBV18,TGTGCCAGCCACCCAAGAGGGGGGGCAACCGAGCAGTACTTC,CASHPRGGATEQYF
-,TRBD1,TRBJ1-3,TRBV25-1,TGTGCCAGCTCACCACCGGGGGACAGCCGCTCTGGAAACACCATATATTTT,CASSPPGDSRSGNTIYF
few,TRBD1,TRBJ1-2,TRBV4-1,TGCGCCAGCAGCCAAGGGACAGGCTATGGCTACACCTTC,CASSQGTGYGYTF
-,-,TRBJ2-7,TRBV29-1,TGCAGCGTTGGGGATTACTCCTACAATGAGCAGTACTTC,CSVGDYSYNEQYF
-,TRBD2,TRBJ2-7,TRBV18,TGTGCCAGCTCACCCGGACTAGAGAGTTACGAGCAGTACTTC,CASSPGLESYEQYF
-,-,TRBJ2-2,TRBV7-3,TGTGCCAGCAGCCCGGCCGCCGGGGAGCTGTTTTTT,CASSPAAGELFF
many,-,TRBJ1-5,TRBV29-1,TGCAGCGCTCGACAGGATAGCAATCAGCCCCAGCATTTT,CSARQDSNQPQHF
-,-,TRBJ1-1,TRBV12-3/TRBV12-4,TGTGCCAGCACCCCGACAGCGAACACTGAAGCTTTCTTT,CASTPTANTEAFF
-,-,TRBJ1-2,TRBV9,TGTGCCTGGAGTGTATACGGGGAGGGCTACACCTTC,CAWSVYGEGYTF
many,-,TRBJ1-1,TRBV10-1,TGCGCCAGCAGTGAGTCGGGGGACTTAGGCACTGAAGCTTTCTTT,CASSESGDLGTEAFF
-,-,TRBJ2-5,TRBV6-5,TGTGCCAGCAGGTCCACAGGAAGGGAGACCCAGTACTTC,CASRSTGRETQYF
many,-,TRBJ1-5,TRBV12-3/TRBV12-4,TGTGCCAGCAGTTTATCGGGTGATCAGCCCCAGCATTTT,CASSLSGDQPQHF
-,-,TRBJ2-6,TRBV2,TGTGCCAGCAGTGAAATGGGGCTGTTTGGGGCCAACGTCCTGACTTTC,CASSEMGLFGANVLTF
-,-,TRBJ1-5,TRBV30,TGTGCCTGGAGTCGGAAGGACGGGCAGCCCCAGCATTTT,CAWSRKDGQPQHF
-,TRBD2,TRBJ2-7,TRBV6-1,TGTGCCAGCAGTGAAGCGCTTCGGGGGGTACGGTCCTACGAGCAGTACTTC,CASSEALRGVRSYEQYF
-,-,TRBJ2-7,TRBV29-1,TGCAGCGTTGGGGGTCTCGACACCTACGAGCAGTACTTC,CSVGGLDTYEQYF
-,-,TRBJ2-7,TRBV13,TGTGCCAGCAGCTTGACAGGGACTAACTACGAGCAGTACTTC,CASSLTGTNYEQYF
few,TRBD1,TRBJ1-2,TRBV29-1,TGCAGCGTTCAAACCGCAGGGGGGGACTATGGCTACACCTTC,CSVQTAGGDYGYTF
-,TRBD1,TRBJ1-3,TRBV2,TGTGCCAGCAGCCTGGGACAGTTTGGAAACACCATATATTTT,CASSLGQFGNTIYF
-,-,TRBJ2-7,TRBV5-1,TGCGCCAGCAGCTTGGCCGGAGGGACGGTGAAGGACGAGCAGTACTTC,CASSLAGGTVKDEQYF